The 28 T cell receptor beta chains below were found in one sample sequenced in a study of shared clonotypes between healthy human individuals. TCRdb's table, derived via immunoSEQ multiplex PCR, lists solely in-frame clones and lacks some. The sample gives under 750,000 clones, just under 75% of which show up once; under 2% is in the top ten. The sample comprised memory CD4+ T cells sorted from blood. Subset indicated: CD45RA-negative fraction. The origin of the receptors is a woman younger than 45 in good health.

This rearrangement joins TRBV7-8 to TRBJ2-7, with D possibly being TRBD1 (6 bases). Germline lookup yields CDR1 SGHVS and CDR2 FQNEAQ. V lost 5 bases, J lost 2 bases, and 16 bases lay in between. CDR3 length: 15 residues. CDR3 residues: CASSRTAGGTYEQYF. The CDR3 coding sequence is TGTGCCAGCAGCCGTACCGCTGGGGGCACCTACGAGCAGTACTTC.

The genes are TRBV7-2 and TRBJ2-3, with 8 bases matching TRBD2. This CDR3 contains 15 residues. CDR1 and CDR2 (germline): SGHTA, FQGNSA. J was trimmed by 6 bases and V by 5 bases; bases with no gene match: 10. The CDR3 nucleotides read TGTGCCAGCAGCCCCCAAGGGACTAGGGCGGATACGCAGTATTTT. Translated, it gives CASSPQGTRADTQYF.

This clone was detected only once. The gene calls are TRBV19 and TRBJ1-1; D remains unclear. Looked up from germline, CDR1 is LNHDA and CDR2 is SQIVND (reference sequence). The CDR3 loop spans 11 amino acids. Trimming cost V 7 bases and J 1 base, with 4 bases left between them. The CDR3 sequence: CASKQNTEAFF. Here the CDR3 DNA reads TGTGCCAGTAAACAGAACACTGAAGCTTTCTTT.

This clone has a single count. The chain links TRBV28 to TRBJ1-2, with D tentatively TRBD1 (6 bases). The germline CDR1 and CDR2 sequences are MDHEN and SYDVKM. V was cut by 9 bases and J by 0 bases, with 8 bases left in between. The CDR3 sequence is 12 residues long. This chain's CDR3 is CASQGTNYGYTF. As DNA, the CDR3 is TGTGCCAGTCAGGGGACTAACTATGGCTACACCTTC.

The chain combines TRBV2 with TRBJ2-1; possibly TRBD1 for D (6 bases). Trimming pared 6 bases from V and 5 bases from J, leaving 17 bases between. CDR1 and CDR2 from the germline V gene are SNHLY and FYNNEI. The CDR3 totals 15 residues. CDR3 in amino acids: CASSREGGNDNEQFF. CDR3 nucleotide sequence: TGTGCCAGCAGCCGCGAAGGGGGTAACGACAATGAGCAGTTCTTC.

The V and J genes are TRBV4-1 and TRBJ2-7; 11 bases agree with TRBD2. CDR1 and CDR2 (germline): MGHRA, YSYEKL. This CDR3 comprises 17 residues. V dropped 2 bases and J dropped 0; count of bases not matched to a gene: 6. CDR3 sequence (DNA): TGCGCCAGCAGCCAAACTCTAGCGGGAGGTTCCTCCTACGAGCAGTACTTC. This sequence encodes CASSQTLAGGSSYEQYF.

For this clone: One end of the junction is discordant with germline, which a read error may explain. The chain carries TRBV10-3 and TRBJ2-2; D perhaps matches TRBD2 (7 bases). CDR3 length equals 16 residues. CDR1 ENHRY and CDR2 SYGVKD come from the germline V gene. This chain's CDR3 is CAISAGASVNTGELFF. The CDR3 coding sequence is TGTGCCATAAGTGCGGGGGCTAGCGTGAACACCGGGGAGCTGTTTTTT.

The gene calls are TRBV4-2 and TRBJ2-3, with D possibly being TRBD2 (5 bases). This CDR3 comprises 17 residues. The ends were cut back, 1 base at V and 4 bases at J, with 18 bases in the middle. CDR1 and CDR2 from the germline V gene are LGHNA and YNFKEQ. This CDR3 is CASSQGVRVTGADTQYF. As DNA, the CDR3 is TGTGCCAGCAGCCAAGGGGTGCGGGTTACGGGTGCAGATACGCAGTATTTT.

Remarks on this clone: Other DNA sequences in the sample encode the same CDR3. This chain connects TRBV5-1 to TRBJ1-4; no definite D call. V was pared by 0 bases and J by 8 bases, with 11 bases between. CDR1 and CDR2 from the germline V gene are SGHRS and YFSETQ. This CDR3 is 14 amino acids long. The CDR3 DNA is TGCGCCAGCAGCTTGGGCCAGCTCGGCGAAAAACTGTTTTTT. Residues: CASSLGQLGEKLFF.

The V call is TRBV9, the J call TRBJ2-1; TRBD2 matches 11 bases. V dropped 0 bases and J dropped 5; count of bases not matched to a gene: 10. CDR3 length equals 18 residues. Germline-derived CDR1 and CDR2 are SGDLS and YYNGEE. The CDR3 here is CASSVALMTSGADNEQFF. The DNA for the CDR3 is TGTGCCAGCAGCGTAGCCCTAATGACTAGCGGGGCTGACAATGAGCAGTTCTTC.

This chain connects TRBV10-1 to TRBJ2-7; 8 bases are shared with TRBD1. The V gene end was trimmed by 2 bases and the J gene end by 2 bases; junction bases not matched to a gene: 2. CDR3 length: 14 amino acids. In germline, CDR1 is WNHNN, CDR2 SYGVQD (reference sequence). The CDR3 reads CASSEGQGPYEQYF. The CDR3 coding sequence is TGCGCCAGCAGTGAGGGACAGGGCCCCTACGAGCAGTACTTC.

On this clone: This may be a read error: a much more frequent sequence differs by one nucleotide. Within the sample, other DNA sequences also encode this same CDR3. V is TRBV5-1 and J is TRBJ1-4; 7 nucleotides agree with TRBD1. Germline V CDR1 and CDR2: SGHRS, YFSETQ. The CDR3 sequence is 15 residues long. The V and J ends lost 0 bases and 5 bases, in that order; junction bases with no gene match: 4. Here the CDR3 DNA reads TGCGCCAGCAGCTTGGGGGACAGAGACAATGAAAAACTGTTTTTT. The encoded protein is CASSLGDRDNEKLFF.

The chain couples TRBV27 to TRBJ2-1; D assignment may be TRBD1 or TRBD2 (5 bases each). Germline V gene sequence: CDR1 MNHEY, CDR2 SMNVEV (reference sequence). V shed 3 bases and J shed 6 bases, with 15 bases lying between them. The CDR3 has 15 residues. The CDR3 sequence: CASSFAGTAANEQFF. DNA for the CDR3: TGTGCCAGCAGTTTCGCCGGGACCGCAGCCAATGAGCAGTTCTTC.

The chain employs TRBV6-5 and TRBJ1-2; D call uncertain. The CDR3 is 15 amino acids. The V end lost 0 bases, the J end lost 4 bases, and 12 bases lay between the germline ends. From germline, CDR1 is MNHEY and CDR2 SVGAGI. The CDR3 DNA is TGTGCCAGCAGTTACTCGGTCCGGTATTCCTATGGCTACACCTTC. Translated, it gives CASSYSVRYSYGYTF.

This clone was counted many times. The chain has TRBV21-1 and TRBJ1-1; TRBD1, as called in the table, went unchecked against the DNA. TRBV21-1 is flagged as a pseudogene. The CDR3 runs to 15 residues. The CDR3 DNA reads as TGTGCCAGCAGCGGATGGGACAGGGGTTGCTCTGAAGCTTTCTTT. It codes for CASSGWDRGCSEAFF.

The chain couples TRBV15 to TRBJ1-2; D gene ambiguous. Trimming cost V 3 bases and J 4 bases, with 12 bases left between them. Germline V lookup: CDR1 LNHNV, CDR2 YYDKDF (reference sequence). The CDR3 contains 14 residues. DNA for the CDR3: TGTGCCACCAGCAGGCCGGGCGTAGTCTATGGCTACACCTTC. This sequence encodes CATSRPGVVYGYTF.

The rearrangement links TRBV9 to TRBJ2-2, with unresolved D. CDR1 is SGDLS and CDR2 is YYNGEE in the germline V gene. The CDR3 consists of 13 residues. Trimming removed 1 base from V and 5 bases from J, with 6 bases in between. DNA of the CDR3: TGTGCCAGCAGCGTATCCTTGACCGGGGAGCTGTTTTTT. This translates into CASSVSLTGELFF.

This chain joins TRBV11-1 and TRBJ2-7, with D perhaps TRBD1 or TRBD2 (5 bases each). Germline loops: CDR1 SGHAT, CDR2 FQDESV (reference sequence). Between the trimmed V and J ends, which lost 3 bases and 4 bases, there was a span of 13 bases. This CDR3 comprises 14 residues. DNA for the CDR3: TGTGCCAGCAGCTTTCGACGGGACGGTTACGAGCAGTACTTC. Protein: CASSFRRDGYEQYF. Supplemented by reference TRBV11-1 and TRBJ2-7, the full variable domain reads EAEVAQSPRYKITEKSQAVAFWCDPISGHATLYWYRQILGQGPELLVQFQDESVVDDSQLPKDRFSAERLKGVDSTLKIQPAELGDSAMYLCASSFRRDGYEQYFGPGTRLTVT.

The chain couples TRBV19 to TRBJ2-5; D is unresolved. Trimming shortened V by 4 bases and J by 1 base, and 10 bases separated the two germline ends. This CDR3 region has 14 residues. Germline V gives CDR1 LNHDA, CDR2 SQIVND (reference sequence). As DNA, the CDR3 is TGTGCCAGTAGTAACCGACATATCCAAGAGACCCAGTACTTC. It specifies CASSNRHIQETQYF.

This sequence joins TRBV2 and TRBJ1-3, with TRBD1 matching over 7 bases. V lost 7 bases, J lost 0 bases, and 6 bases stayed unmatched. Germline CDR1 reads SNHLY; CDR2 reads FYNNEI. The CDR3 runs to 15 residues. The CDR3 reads CASKEGASSGNTIYF. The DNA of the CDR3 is TGTGCCAGCAAAGAGGGGGCGAGCTCTGGAAACACCATATATTTT.

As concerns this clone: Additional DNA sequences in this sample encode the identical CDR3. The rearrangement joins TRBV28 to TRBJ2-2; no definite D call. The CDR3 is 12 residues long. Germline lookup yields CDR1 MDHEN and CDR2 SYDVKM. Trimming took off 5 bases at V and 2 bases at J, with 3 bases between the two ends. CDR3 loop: CASSRNTGELFF. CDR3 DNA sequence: TGTGCCAGCAGTCGAAACACCGGGGAGCTGTTTTTT. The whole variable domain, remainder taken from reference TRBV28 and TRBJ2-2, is DVKVTQSSRYLVKRTGEKVFLECVQDMDHENMFWYRQDPGLGLRLIYFSYDVKMKEKGDIPEGYSVSREKKERFSLILESASTNQTSMYLCASSRNTGELFFGEGSRLTVL.

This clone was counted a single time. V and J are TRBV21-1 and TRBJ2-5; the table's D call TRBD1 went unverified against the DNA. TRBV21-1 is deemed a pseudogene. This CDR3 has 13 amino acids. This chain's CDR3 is CARDVGEEETQYF. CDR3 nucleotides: TGTGCCAGGGATGTAGGGGAAGAAGAGACCCAGTACTTC.

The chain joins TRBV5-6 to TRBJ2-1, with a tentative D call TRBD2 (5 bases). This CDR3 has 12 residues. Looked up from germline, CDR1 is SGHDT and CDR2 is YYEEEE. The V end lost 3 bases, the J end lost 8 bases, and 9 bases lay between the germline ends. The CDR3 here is CASSSGLYEQFF. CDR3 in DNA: TGTGCCAGCAGCTCAGGACTTTATGAGCAGTTCTTC. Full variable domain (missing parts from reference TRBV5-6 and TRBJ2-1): DAGVTQSPTHLIKTRGQQVTLRCSPKSGHDTVSWYQQALGQGPQFIFQYYEEEERQRGNFPDRFSGHQFPNYSSELNVNALLLGDSALYLCASSSGLYEQFFGPGTRLTVL.

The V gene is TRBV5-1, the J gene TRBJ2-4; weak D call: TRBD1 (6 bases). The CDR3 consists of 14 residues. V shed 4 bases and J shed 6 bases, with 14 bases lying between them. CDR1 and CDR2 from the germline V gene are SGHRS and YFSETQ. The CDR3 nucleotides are TGCGCCAGCAGCCCGACAGGTGGGGGAAACATTCAGTACTTC. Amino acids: CASSPTGGGNIQYF.

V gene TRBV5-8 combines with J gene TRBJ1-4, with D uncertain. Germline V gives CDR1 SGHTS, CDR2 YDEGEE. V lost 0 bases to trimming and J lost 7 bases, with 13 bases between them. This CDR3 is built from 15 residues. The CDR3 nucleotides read TGTGCCAGCAGCTTGGTGGTCCAAACGGCTGAAAAACTGTTTTTT. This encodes CASSLVVQTAEKLFF.

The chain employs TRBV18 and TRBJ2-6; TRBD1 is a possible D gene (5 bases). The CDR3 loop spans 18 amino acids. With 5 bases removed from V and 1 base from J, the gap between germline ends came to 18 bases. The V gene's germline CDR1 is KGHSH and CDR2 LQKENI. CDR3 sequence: CASSKTGDPFSGANVLTF. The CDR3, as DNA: TGTGCCAGCTCAAAAACAGGAGACCCATTTTCTGGGGCCAACGTCCTGACTTTC.

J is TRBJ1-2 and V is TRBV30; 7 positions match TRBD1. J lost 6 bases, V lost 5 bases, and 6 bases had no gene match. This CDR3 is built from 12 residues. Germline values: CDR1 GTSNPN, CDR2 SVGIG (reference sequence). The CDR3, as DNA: TGTGCCTGGGACAGGGTTGGAGATGGCTACACCTTC. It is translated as CAWDRVGDGYTF.

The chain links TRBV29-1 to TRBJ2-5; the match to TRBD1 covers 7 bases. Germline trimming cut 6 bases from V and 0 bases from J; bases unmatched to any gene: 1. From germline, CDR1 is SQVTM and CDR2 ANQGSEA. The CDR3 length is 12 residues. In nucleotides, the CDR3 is TGCAGCGTCGGGACAGACCAAGAGACCCAGTACTTC. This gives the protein CSVGTDQETQYF.